This TCR beta chain emerged from a study of low-dose radiotherapy and immunotherapy resistance in tumors. Study in general: Aspirin was taken orally at 300 mg daily by patients, and this continued for four cycles from cycle 1 day 1.

Patients who could take part had advanced solid tumors with no tumor-infiltrating lymphocytes. Germline CDR1 SGHKS, CDR2 YYEKEE (reference sequence). V lost 3 bases to trimming and J lost 2 bases, with 9 bases between them. CDR3 length equals 13 residues. Alpha- and beta-chain coverage of first-strand cDNA came from TRAV- and TRBV-specific primers. TCR amplification used approximately 19 PCR cycles, a constant-region primer and a V-primer adapter. Via MiXCR, TCRdb re-called the reads, giving one row per CDR3 protein. The data contain 15,000 to 20,000 distinct CDR3 sequences, about 73% of them seen just once; the ten biggest clones take up approximately 5.2%. This clonotype showed up just a few times.

J is TRBJ2-7 and V is TRBV5-5, with D uncertain. The receptor was isolated from a human donor with advanced metastatic prostate, ovarian, gallbladder or colorectal cancer (not recorded which). This table probably holds off-target reads from a library built for another chain. This CDR3 reads CASSWLQTYEQYF. The CDR3 DNA sequence: TGTGCCAGCAGCTGGCTGCAGACCTACGAGCAGTACTTC.